This entry describes one T cell receptor beta chain. What it recognizes is unknown. This sample is drawn from a study of PD-1 blockade in classical Hodgkin lymphoma. About the study: Patients were administered nivolumab (3 mg/kg intravenously) every 2 weeks. Whole-study findings and limits: It was among complete responders that baseline diversity resembled that of newly diagnosed patients. TCR diversity in CD4+, not CD8+, cells rose significantly by C4D1.

Profiling relied on immunoSEQ multiplex PCR, and the TCRdb table lists in-frame clones only, not all of them. In the table there are under 110,000 clones, approximately 90% of which are singletons. Every patient had relapsed following autologous stem cell transplantation, and cohorts differed in brentuximab vedotin exposure. The best responses consisted of complete response, partial response or progressive disease. This CDR3 has 13 residues. Germline trimming cut 5 bases from V and 7 bases from J; bases unmatched to any gene: 2. Germline CDR1 and CDR2: SGHTA and FQGNSA. This TCR came from a human donor with classical Hodgkin lymphoma. The chain recombines TRBV7-2 with TRBJ1-6, with 7 bases that match TRBD1. The sequencing here drew on peripheral blood mononuclear cells (PBMCs), taken before the second cycle of nivolumab. The CDR3 DNA reads TGTGCCAGCAGCCGAGGGGGCAATTCACCCCTCCACTTT. Amino acid sequence: CASSRGGNSPLHF.